The 12 T cell receptor beta chains in this list originate from one sample, sequenced in a study of human T cells and chemical hapten exposure. TCRdb independently ran MiXCR on the RACE reads; one entry per CDR3 protein. The table shows about 380,000 distinct CDR3 sequences, with approximately 5.1% occurring only once. Time point described: patch test 1, 2 weeks after DPC sensitization. Treatment of the sample: therapeutic diphenylcyclopropenone sensitization with weekly scalp DPC. The sample here was whole blood, taken in connection with sensitization to the hapten diphenylcyclopropenone (DPC). The origin of the receptors is a woman aged 45-65 years with alopecia areata. Some clones in this sample may be carry-over from other donors' samples.

This clonotype was seen repeatedly, ten times or more. The chain carries TRBV27 and TRBJ2-7; 10 nucleotides align to TRBD1. The V segment lost 5 bases and the J segment 5 bases; nucleotides outside the gene matches: 6. The V gene's germline CDR1 is MNHEY and CDR2 SMNVEV (reference sequence). The CDR3 has 14 residues. CDR3 coding DNA: TGTGCCAGCAGTCTGACAGGGGGCTGGGACGAGCAGTACTTC. Translation: CASSLTGGWDEQYF.

This clonotype has only a few counts. The chain couples TRBV20-1 to TRBJ2-5; D may match TRBD1 or TRBD2 (6 bases each). In germline, CDR1 is DFQATT, CDR2 SNEGSKA (reference sequence). With 0 bases removed from V and 4 bases from J, the gap between germline ends came to 15 bases. CDR3 size: 15 residues. CDR3: CSARDLGGTRETQYF. DNA for the CDR3: TGCAGTGCTAGAGATCTTGGGGGGACACGAGAGACCCAGTACTTC.

This clonotype has at least ten counts. The rearrangement joins TRBV25-1 to TRBJ2-7; TRBD2 matches at 7 bases. The CDR3 sequence is 15 residues long. V dropped 2 bases and J dropped 0; count of bases not matched to a gene: 4. Germline-derived CDR1 and CDR2 are MGHDK and SYGVNS. The CDR3 here is CASSEGGSLSYEQYF. The DNA of the CDR3 is TGTGCCAGCAGTGAAGGCGGGAGTCTCTCCTACGAGCAGTACTTC.

This chain uses TRBV29-1 with TRBJ2-1, with TRBD1 matching over 7 bases. V was clipped by 6 bases and J by 5 bases; unmatched bases: 13. The CDR3 totals 15 residues. Germline loops: CDR1 SQVTM, CDR2 ANQGSEA. CDR3: CSVAVFYGTDNEQFF. In DNA form, the CDR3 reads TGCAGCGTCGCGGTATTTTACGGGACAGACAATGAGCAGTTCTTC.

The rearrangement uses TRBV20-1 and TRBJ1-2; 7 bases line up with TRBD1. The CDR3 sequence is 14 residues long. CDR1 DFQATT and CDR2 SNEGSKA come from the germline V gene (reference sequence). With 3 bases clipped from V and 0 bases from J, the junction kept 4 bases outside the gene matches. The CDR3 DNA reads TGCAGTGCTAGTGAGGGGGCTGCTAACTATGGCTACACCTTC. Its protein is CSASEGAANYGYTF.

This clonotype was counted only a few times. The chain carries TRBV5-1 and TRBJ2-7, with D unclear. CDR1 and CDR2 (germline): SGHRS, YFSETQ. This CDR3 has 14 amino acids. Trimming removed 2 bases from V and 2 bases from J, with 11 bases in between. The DNA of the CDR3 is TGCGCCAGCAGCTTCGGGCCAACCCCCTACGAGCAGTACTTC. Amino acids: CASSFGPTPYEQYF.

This clonotype was observed a few times. The chain employs TRBV12-3 or TRBV12-4 and TRBJ2-1; D is possibly TRBD1 (5 bases). CDR3 size: 13 residues. Trimming pared 3 bases from V and 9 bases from J, leaving 12 bases between. The CDR3 coding sequence is TGTGCCAGCAGTTTGGGCAGGGCGGCTGAGCAGTTCTTC. Translating gives CASSLGRAAEQFF.

This clonotype has at least ten counts. At one end, the junction sequence differs from germline, possibly due to a read error. The chain links TRBV11-3 to TRBJ1-1; tentatively, D is TRBD1 (6 bases). Germline CDR1 and CDR2: SGHNT and YENEEA. The length of the CDR3 is 15 residues. Written as DNA, the CDR3 is TGTGCCAGCAGTTTAGGGGGGGGCATGAACACTGAAGCTTTCTTT. This translates into CASSLGGGMNTEAFF.

The chain is built from TRBV20-1 and TRBJ2-2; a possible D gene is TRBD2 (5 bases). The CDR3 length is 13 residues. Trimming removed 5 bases at V and 5 bases at J, with 12 bases between. Germline values: CDR1 DFQATT, CDR2 SNEGSKA (reference sequence). CDR3 region: CSAPGSETGELFF. In DNA form, the CDR3 reads TGCAGTGCTCCGGGATCCGAGACCGGGGAGCTGTTTTTT.

The chain carries TRBV7-2 and TRBJ2-3, with 8 bases fitting TRBD2. V trimming: 6 bases; J trimming: 8 bases; junction bases outside the gene matches: 10. Germline lookup yields CDR1 SGHTA and CDR2 FQGNSA. This CDR3 comprises 14 residues. The CDR3 DNA follows: TGTGCCAGCAGTCCCGGGGGGGCTGGTGGTACGCAGTATTTT. Residues: CASSPGGAGGTQYF.

This clonotype has at least ten counts. The chain carries TRBV13 and TRBJ1-1, with 7 positions matching TRBD1. The CDR3 is 13 amino acids. V lost 7 bases, J lost 3 bases, and 5 bases stayed unmatched. Per the germline V gene, CDR1 is PRHDT and CDR2 is FYEKMQ (reference sequence). The CDR3 reads CASILQGHTEAFF. The CDR3 nucleotides are TGTGCCAGCATTTTACAGGGGCACACTGAAGCTTTCTTT.

V and J are TRBV6-6 and TRBJ1-2; D call uncertain. The CDR3 has 12 amino acids. The germline V gene encodes CDR1 MNHNY and CDR2 SVGAGI (reference sequence). V lost 2 bases and J 8 bases, leaving 9 bases between the germline ends. DNA for the CDR3: TGTGCCAGCAGTTACGGGCCGCAGGGCTACACCTTC. It codes for CASSYGPQGYTF.